This TCR beta chain was profiled in a study of blood T cell repertoires in COVID-19. Study at large: Samples of COVID-19 (acute and convalescent) were obtained from the United States, Italy and Spain. Nucleic acid was either cDNA or gDNA, and it came from T cells, B-cell-depleted T cells, or PBMCs.

The V end lost 4 bases, the J end lost 0 bases, and 16 bases lay between the germline ends. The CDR3 has 16 residues. As processed by the authors: It was from reference gene primer amplification that nucleated cell counts were estimated. Repertoires were generated with immunoSEQ multiplex PCR, while TCRdb's copy carries only in-frame clones and drops some. V and J calls and clone size are copied from that table; D and trimming were computed from the DNA. The sample yields 200,000 or so clones, 80% seen once. Sequenced input: peripheral blood. The chain uses TRBV23-1 and TRBJ2-7; D possibly corresponds to TRBD2 (7 bases). TRBV23-1 has ORF status, its function being uncertain. The origin of this receptor is a woman in her 70s with acute or convalescent COVID-19. CDR3 bases: TGCGCCAGCAGTCCTGTCGGGGGGCCCGACTCCTACGAGCAGTACTTC. Translated, it gives CASSPVGGPDSYEQYF.